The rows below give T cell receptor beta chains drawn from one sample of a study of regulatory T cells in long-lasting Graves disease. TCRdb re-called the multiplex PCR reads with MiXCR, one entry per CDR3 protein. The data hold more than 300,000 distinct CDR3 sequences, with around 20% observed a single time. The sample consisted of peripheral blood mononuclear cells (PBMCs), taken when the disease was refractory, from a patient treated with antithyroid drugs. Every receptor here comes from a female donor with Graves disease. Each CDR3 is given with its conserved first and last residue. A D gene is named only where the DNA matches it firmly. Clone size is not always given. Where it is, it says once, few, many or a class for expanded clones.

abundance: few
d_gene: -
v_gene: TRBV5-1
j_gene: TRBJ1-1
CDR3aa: CASSTGTKNTEAFF
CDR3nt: TGCGCCAGCAGCACCGGGACAAAGAACACTGAAGCTTTCTTT

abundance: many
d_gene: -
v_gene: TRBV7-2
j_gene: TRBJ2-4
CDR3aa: CASSSDRNIQYF
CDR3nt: TGTGCCAGCAGCTCGGACAGAAACATTCAGTACTTC

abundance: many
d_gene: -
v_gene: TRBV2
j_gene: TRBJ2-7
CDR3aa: CASTAGLNSGEQYF
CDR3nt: TGTGCCAGCACGGCAGGGCTTAATTCTGGCGAGCAGTACTTC

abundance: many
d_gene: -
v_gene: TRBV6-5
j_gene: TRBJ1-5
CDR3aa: CASSYGSGAAGQPQHF
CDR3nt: TGTGCCAGCAGTTATGGATCTGGGGCCGCTGGACAGCCCCAGCATTTT

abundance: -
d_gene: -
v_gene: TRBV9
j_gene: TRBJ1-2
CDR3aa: CASSDSPGLRYGYTF
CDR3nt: TGTGCCAGCAGCGATTCACCGGGTCTGAGGTATGGCTACACCTTC

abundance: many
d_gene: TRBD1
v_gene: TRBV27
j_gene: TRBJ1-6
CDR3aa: CASSWDREVGSPLHF
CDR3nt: TGTGCCAGCAGCTGGGACAGGGAAGTGGGATCACCCCTCCACTTT

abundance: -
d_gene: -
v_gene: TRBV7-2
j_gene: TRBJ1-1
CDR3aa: CASSLKTETEAFF
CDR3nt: TGTGCCAGCAGCTTAAAGACAGAGACTGAAGCTTTCTTT

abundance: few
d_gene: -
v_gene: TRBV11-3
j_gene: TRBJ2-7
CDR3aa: CASSLGVAAIDEQYF
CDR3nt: TGTGCCAGCAGCTTAGGGGTAGCGGCTATAGACGAGCAGTACTTC

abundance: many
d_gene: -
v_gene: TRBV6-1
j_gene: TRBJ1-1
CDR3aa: CASSEEARGRAFF
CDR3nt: TGTGCCAGCAGTGAAGAGGCGAGGGGTCGGGCTTTCTTT

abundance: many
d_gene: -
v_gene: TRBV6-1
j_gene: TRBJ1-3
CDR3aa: CASSDTSSGNTIYF
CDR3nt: TGTGCCAGCAGCGACACAAGCTCTGGAAACACCATATATTTT

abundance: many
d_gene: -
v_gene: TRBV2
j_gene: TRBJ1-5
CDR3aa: CASSEGVGLPQPQHF
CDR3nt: TGTGCCAGCAGTGAAGGGGTGGGGTTGCCTCAGCCCCAGCATTTT

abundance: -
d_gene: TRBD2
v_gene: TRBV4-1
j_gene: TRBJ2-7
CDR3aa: CASSQYPSGTTYEQYF
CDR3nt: TGCGCCAGCAGCCAATATCCTAGCGGGACGACCTACGAGCAGTACTTC

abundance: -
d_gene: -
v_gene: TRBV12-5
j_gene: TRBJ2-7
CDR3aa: CASGLSGFLYEQYF
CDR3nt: TGTGCTAGCGGCTTGTCCGGCTTCCTCTACGAGCAGTACTTC

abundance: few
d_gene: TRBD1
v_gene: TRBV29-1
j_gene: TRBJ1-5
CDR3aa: CSVPAGQNSNQPQHF
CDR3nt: TGCAGCGTCCCAGCGGGACAGAATAGCAATCAGCCCCAGCATTTT

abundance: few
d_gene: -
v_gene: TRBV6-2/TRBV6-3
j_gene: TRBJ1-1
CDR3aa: CASSYHGANTEAFF
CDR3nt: TGTGCCAGCAGTTATCACGGGGCTAACACTGAAGCTTTCTTT

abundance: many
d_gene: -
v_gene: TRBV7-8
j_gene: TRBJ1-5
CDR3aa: CASSGGLREGRNQPQHF
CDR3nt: TGTGCCAGCAGCGGAGGCTTGCGGGAAGGGCGCAATCAGCCCCAGCATTTT

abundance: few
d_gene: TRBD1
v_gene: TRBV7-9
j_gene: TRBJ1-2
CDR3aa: CASGLPVRQGASNYGYTF
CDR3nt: TGTGCCAGCGGCTTACCCGTTCGACAGGGGGCAAGTAACTATGGCTACACCTTC

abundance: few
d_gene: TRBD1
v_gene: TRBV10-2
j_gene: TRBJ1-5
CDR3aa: CANRDRGWYESNQPQHF
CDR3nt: TGCGCCAACAGGGACAGGGGGTGGTATGAGAGCAATCAGCCCCAGCATTTT

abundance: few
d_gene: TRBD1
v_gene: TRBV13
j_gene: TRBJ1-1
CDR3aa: CASRAAGGREAFF
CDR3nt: TGTGCCAGCAGGGCGGCAGGGGGCCGTGAAGCTTTCTTT

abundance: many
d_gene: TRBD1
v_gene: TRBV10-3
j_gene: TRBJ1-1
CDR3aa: CATLQGDHTEAFF
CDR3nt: TGTGCCACCTTACAGGGGGATCACACTGAAGCTTTCTTT

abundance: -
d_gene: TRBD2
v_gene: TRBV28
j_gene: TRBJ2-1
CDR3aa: CASRATGGGYNEQFF
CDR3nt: TGTGCCAGCAGAGCTACGGGAGGGGGGTACAATGAGCAGTTCTTC

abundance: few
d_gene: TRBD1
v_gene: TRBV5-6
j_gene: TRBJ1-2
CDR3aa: CASSLQGAIYGYTF
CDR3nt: TGTGCCAGCAGCTTGCAGGGGGCGATCTATGGCTACACCTTC

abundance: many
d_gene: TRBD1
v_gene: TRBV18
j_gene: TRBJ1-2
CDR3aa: CASSAQGIYGYTF
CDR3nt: TGTGCCAGCTCAGCACAGGGGATCTATGGCTACACCTTC

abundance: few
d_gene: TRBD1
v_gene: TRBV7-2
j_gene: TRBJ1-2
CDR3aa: CASSIRSAGTGVLYGYTF
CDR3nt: TGTGCCAGCAGCATTCGGTCCGCCGGGACAGGGGTTCTATATGGCTACACCTTC

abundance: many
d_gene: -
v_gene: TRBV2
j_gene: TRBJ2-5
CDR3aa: CASSEWGETQYF
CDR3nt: TGTGCCAGCAGTGAATGGGGGGAGACCCAGTACTTC

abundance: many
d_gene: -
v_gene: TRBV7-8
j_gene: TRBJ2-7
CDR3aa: CASSLGTAGRQYF
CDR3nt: TGTGCCAGCAGCTTAGGGACAGCCGGCAGGCAGTACTTC

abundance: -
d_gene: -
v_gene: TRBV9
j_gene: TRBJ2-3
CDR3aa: CASSVDYSDTQYF
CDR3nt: TGTGCCAGCAGCGTAGATTACTCAGATACGCAGTATTTT

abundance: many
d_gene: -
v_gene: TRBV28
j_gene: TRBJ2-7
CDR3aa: CASSLWGGRSYEQYF
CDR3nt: TGTGCCAGCAGTTTATGGGGCGGGCGCTCCTACGAGCAGTACTTC